The 9 T cell receptor beta chains in this list originate from one sample, sequenced in a study of cytomegalovirus exposure and HLA in healthy donors. This PCR relied on a set of 60 Vbeta primers and 13 Jbeta primers. Only in-frame clones appear in the TCRdb table, and some are missing; sequencing was by immunoSEQ multiplex PCR. The table lists about 110,000 clones, about three quarters of them singletons. Sequences were obtained from PBMCs. The receptors were gathered from a woman aged 45-65 years in good health and CMV-seropositive.

This clone was observed once. V gene TRBV25-1 combines with J gene TRBJ1-1, with D possibly matching TRBD1 (6 bases). The CDR3 runs to 15 residues. Trimming cost V 1 base and J 6 bases, with 15 bases left between them. The germline V gene has CDR1 MGHDK and CDR2 SYGVNS. The chain's CDR3 is CASSELPPGESEAFF. CDR3 nucleotide sequence: TGTGCCAGCAGTGAATTGCCGCCAGGGGAATCTGAAGCTTTCTTT.

Here the CDR3 reads CASSLRWQSVGEKLFF. In DNA, the CDR3 is TGTGCCAGCAGCCTCAGGTGGCAGTCGGTGGGTGAAAAACTGTTTTTT. The chain links TRBV7-2 to TRBJ1-4; D gene uncertain. The CDR3 sequence is 16 residues long. The V gene lost 5 bases and the J gene lost 7 bases, with 20 bases spanning the gap. Germline values: CDR1 SGHTA, CDR2 FQGNSA.

This sequence joins TRBV4-1 and TRBJ2-7; D uncertain. The CDR3 totals 15 residues. The ends were cut back, 0 bases at V and 2 bases at J, with 11 bases in the middle. Germline V lookup: CDR1 MGHRA, CDR2 YSYEKL. The CDR3 DNA reads TGCGCCAGCAGCCAAGAGAGAGGTAACGCCTACGAGCAGTACTTC. It codes for CASSQERGNAYEQYF.

This chain joins TRBV2 and TRBJ1-1, with D tentatively TRBD1 (6 bases). The ends were cut back, 7 bases at V and 3 bases at J, with 12 bases in the middle. The CDR3 consists of 13 residues. The V gene's germline CDR1 is SNHLY and CDR2 FYNNEI. CDR3 residues: CASKSGAYTEAFF. The DNA for the CDR3 is TGTGCCAGCAAGTCAGGGGCCTACACTGAAGCTTTCTTT.

This clone was counted once. The V and J genes are TRBV7-2 and TRBJ2-2; 14 positions agree with TRBD2. In germline, CDR1 is SGHTA, CDR2 FQGNSA. The V and J ends lost 5 bases and 7 bases, in that order; junction bases with no gene match: 9. The CDR3 contains 17 residues. CDR3 nucleotide sequence: TGTGCCAGCAGCCCCGGACTAGCGGGGGGCCCCGGCGGGGAGCTGTTTTTT. Translating gives CASSPGLAGGPGGELFF.

J is TRBJ1-5 and V is TRBV2, with D possibly being TRBD1 (5 bases). Germline CDR1 is SNHLY and CDR2 is FYNNEI. V gave up 6 bases and J gave up 0 bases, with 9 bases separating them. The CDR3 spans 14 residues. The CDR3 reads CASRKTVSNQPQHF. The CDR3 DNA reads TGTGCCAGCAGGAAGACAGTTAGCAATCAGCCCCAGCATTTT.

This clone showed up just a few times. The CDR3 bases are TGTGCCAGCAGCTCACAGGGGGGCAGCAATCAGCCCCAGCATTTT. Amino acid sequence: CASSSQGGSNQPQHF. The V and J genes are TRBV5-6 and TRBJ1-5; TRBD1 matches 8 bases. The CDR3 covers 15 residues. J gave up 1 base and V 3 bases, and 3 bases lay outside the gene matches. The germline CDR1 and CDR2 sequences are SGHDT and YYEEEE.

The chain is built from TRBV30 and TRBJ1-5, with D unresolved. The V gene lost 0 bases and the J gene lost 0 bases, with 9 bases spanning the gap. Germline V gene lookup returns CDR1 GTSNPN and CDR2 SVGIG (reference sequence). The CDR3 spans 15 residues. CDR3 sequence (DNA): TGTGCCTGGAGTGTACCCAACTATAGCAATCAGCCCCAGCATTTT. It yields the protein CAWSVPNYSNQPQHF.

J is TRBJ2-1 and V is TRBV5-1; possible D gene TRBD1, 7 bases. Trimming took 5 bases from V and 0 from J, leaving 27 bases between them. The CDR3 consists of 20 residues. CDR1 SGHRS and CDR2 YFSETQ come from the germline V gene. CDR3 sequence reads: CASSIFGAGGPSSSYNEQFF. CDR3 DNA sequence: TGCGCCAGCAGTATCTTCGGGGCAGGGGGGCCTTCGAGCTCCTACAATGAGCAGTTCTTC.